These T cell receptor beta chains were read from a single sample in a study of vaccination effects on CD4 cells after COVID-19. The repertoire was sequenced with immunoSEQ multiplex PCR; TCRdb's copy has only in-frame clones and lacks some. Of 20,000 to 25,000 clones detected, around 76% appear once; the ten largest clones hold around 9.1%. No antigen has been identified for these receptors. The sequenced sample was CD4+ T cells from PBMCs cultured with HCoV-NL63 spike peptides, obtained before COVID-19 vaccination. The receptors derive from a human donor who received a COVID-19 vaccine. CDR3s include the opening cysteine and the closing phenylalanine or tryptophan.

J gene	V gene	CDR3 protein
TRBJ2-5	TRBV5-4	CASSSQGAAETQYF
TRBJ2-5	TRBV15	CATSSGLAGVSSETQYF
TRBJ1-2	TRBV5-4	CASSSTGGNYGYTF
TRBJ1-6	TRBV4-1	CASSQVRQGNSPLHF
TRBJ2-5	TRBV18	CASSPASETQYF
TRBJ2-2	TRBV5-6	CASSLLKEERELFF
TRBJ2-1	TRBV4-1	CASSQDLAGGLDEQFF
TRBJ2-7	TRBV6-1	CASSELGQGAYEQYF
TRBJ2-7	TRBV7-9	CASSPRTSGNVYEQYF
TRBJ2-3	TRBV19	CASSPDLQGTRYF
TRBJ2-5	TRBV27	CASSLWASGKRETQYF
TRBJ1-2	TRBV7-9	CASSSGSIRAYGYTF
TRBJ2-5	TRBV6-5	CASGDRAGATQYF
TRBJ1-2	TRBV5-4	CASSWDIDGYTF
TRBJ1-3	TRBV10-3	CAISDLGQPNSGNTIYF
TRBJ2-5	TRBV7-2	CASNIRETQYF
TRBJ2-1	TRBV28	CASSLSGYEQFF
TRBJ2-7	TRBV5-8	CASPPSRGVHEQYF
TRBJ1-2	TRBV3-1/TRBV3-2	CASSQVGFNSYGYTF
TRBJ2-7	TRBV9	CASSPGTSRAYEQYF
TRBJ2-5	TRBV27	CASRGWETQYF
TRBJ1-2	TRBV18	CASSPDQRYGYTF
TRBJ2-5	TRBV6-5	CATPERNQETQYF
TRBJ1-6	TRBV6-5	CASSYSAGTGRSPLHF
TRBJ1-5	TRBV5-1	CASSLVGDQPQHF
TRBJ1-3	TRBV5-1	CASSSGRTEQRGNTIYF
TRBJ1-3	TRBV15	CATSGNPQGTGNTIYF
TRBJ1-2	TRBV15	CATSRDSRENYGYTF
TRBJ2-1	TRBV18	CASSRGGGVYYNEQFF
TRBJ2-1	TRBV6-6	CASTYLYNEQFF
TRBJ2-5	TRBV6-1	CASSEPVIAGFEETQYF
TRBJ2-7	TRBV25-1	CASSDEYTYEQYF
TRBJ2-6	TRBV7-2	CASSFASTGANVLTF
TRBJ1-6	TRBV18	CASSPPNSPLHF
TRBJ2-1	TRBV11-3	CASSLSAAVYNEQFF
TRBJ2-7	TRBV28	CASSFGSRGEQYF
TRBJ1-1	TRBV6-5	CASRGGGSTEAFF
TRBJ1-2	TRBV2	CASSEGYGYTF
TRBJ2-7	TRBV5-6	CASSLDGYYEQYF
TRBJ1-3	TRBV27	CASSGNREAHTIYF
TRBJ2-1	TRBV6-6	CASSYDLADRDEQFF
TRBJ2-3	TRBV30	CAWSVQTEKVDTDTQYF
TRBJ2-5	TRBV5-4	CASSDGKGSETQYF
TRBJ1-2	TRBV5-1	CASSLLTGANYGYTF
TRBJ2-5	TRBV19	CASSIQGNGGIAETQYF
TRBJ1-1	TRBV6-5	CASSRPGQGNTEAFF
TRBJ1-2	TRBV29-1	CSAEPTGDRYGYTF
TRBJ1-2	TRBV2	CASSFWGENYGYTF
TRBJ1-2	TRBV19	CASRPGQTLSYGYTF
TRBJ1-1	TRBV25-1	CASSLGTRNTEAFF
TRBJ1-1	TRBV27	CASSPPGTVTEAFF
TRBJ2-5	TRBV7-7	CASSLAGGSKTQYF
TRBJ2-5	TRBV4-1	CASSSRTGATQETQYF
TRBJ2-1	TRBV10-3	CAIRATSGGYNEQFF
TRBJ2-3	TRBV5-1	CASSSPSTDTQYF
TRBJ1-6	TRBV6-5	CAPTGRNSPLHF
TRBJ1-5	TRBV30	CAWRAHSTGTGVYQPQHF
TRBJ1-6	TRBV5-6	CASSSSGGSYNSPLHF